These 18 T cell receptor beta chains were sequenced from one sample in a study of PD-L1 blockade in urothelial cancer. Time point defined: pretreatment peripheral blood. The repertoire was sequenced with immunoSEQ multiplex PCR; TCRdb's copy has only in-frame clones and lacks some. Of 56,000 or so clones in the sample, 85% were seen once. The sequencing used PBMCs, collected around atezolizumab (anti-PD-L1) treatment. The receptors come from an older man with urothelial cancer.

The chain couples TRBV19 to TRBJ2-7; 12 bases are shared with TRBD1. The CDR3 extends over 13 amino acids. From germline, CDR1 is LNHDA and CDR2 SQIVND (reference sequence). The trim removed 5 bases at V and 7 bases at J, leaving 3 bases unmatched. CDR3 amino acids: CASSWDRGQEQYF. In nucleotides, the CDR3 is TGTGCCAGTAGTTGGGACAGGGGGCAAGAGCAGTACTTC.

The DNA for the CDR3 is TGTGCCAGCAGTTGGGACAGGGGAGGCGGGGAGCTGTTTTTT. It yields the protein CASSWDRGGGELFF. V gene TRBV6-5 combines with J gene TRBJ2-2; 10 nucleotides line up with TRBD1. The germline V gene encodes CDR1 MNHEY and CDR2 SVGAGI. The CDR3 has 14 amino acids. Losses at the gene ends were 4 bases for V and 7 bases for J; bases not matched to a gene: 3.

Here the CDR3 reads CASSYSSGQLYGYTF. The CDR3 DNA follows: TGTGCCAGCAGTTACTCATCGGGACAGCTCTATGGCTACACCTTC. V is TRBV6-5 and J is TRBJ1-2, with TRBD1 matching over 7 bases. This CDR3 is 15 amino acids long. Germline values: CDR1 MNHEY, CDR2 SVGAGI. Trimming removed 0 bases from V and 4 bases from J; junction bases left unmatched: 5.

The chain employs TRBV28 and TRBJ1-5, with D possibly being TRBD1 (5 bases). V was shortened by 6 bases and J by 0 bases, with 12 bases between the two germline ends. Germline CDR1 reads MDHEN; CDR2 reads SYDVKM. The CDR3 runs 15 residues. CDR3 nucleotides: TGTGCCAGCAGCCTACAGGAATATAGCAATCAGCCCCAGCATTTT. This translates into CASSLQEYSNQPQHF.

The chain links TRBV11-2 to TRBJ1-2, with D possibly being TRBD1 (6 bases). The ends were cut back, 5 bases at V and 3 bases at J, with 13 bases in the middle. The CDR3 extends over 14 amino acids. Germline CDR1 is SGHAT and CDR2 is FQNNGV. CDR3 protein: CASSLNRVDYGYTF. In DNA, the CDR3 is TGTGCCAGCAGCCTAAACAGGGTAGACTATGGCTACACCTTC.

The chain carries TRBV7-9 and TRBJ2-4; 14 nucleotides match TRBD2. The CDR3 length is 13 residues. CDR1 and CDR2 (germline): SEHNR, FQNEAQ (reference sequence). J gave up 9 bases and V 8 bases, and 3 bases lay outside the gene matches. The CDR3 here is CASGTSGSGIQYF. As DNA, the CDR3 is TGTGCCAGCGGGACTAGCGGGAGTGGCATTCAGTACTTC.

The chain links TRBV6-5 to TRBJ1-3; D unclear. Germline CDR1 and CDR2: MNHEY and SVGAGI. The CDR3 runs to 16 residues. V was clipped by 0 bases and J by 4 bases, with 13 bases between them. The CDR3 bases are TGTGCCAGCAGTTACTCGCCGGGTACGGGAGGAAACACCATATATTTT. Amino acid sequence: CASSYSPGTGGNTIYF.

CDR3: CASTLQGAYGYTF. The CDR3 coding sequence is TGTGCCAGTACGCTGCAAGGGGCTTATGGCTACACCTTC. This chain links TRBV19 with TRBJ1-2; perhaps TRBD1 as D (5 bases). From germline, CDR1 is LNHDA and CDR2 SQIVND (reference sequence). CDR3 length: 13 residues. V lost 7 bases, J lost 5 bases, and 14 bases lay in between.

This sequence joins TRBV7-2 and TRBJ2-3; 10 bases are a match to TRBD2. The CDR3 consists of 14 residues. After removal of 3 bases from V and 14 bases from J, the junction contained 11 bases not matched to a gene. CDR1 and CDR2 (germline): SGHTA, FQGNSA. The CDR3 sequence: CASSLASGSRYAYF. In nucleotides, the CDR3 is TGTGCCAGCAGCTTGGCTAGCGGGAGCAGATACGCGTATTTT.

The chain has TRBV5-4 and TRBJ2-1; the match to TRBD2 covers 11 bases. Germline V gene sequence: CDR1 SGHNT, CDR2 YYREEE (reference sequence). The CDR3 extends over 15 amino acids. The junction had 7 bases not matched to a gene; V was cut back by 4 bases and J by 7 bases. This chain's CDR3 is CASSPLAGGENEQFF. CDR3 in DNA: TGTGCCAGCAGCCCGCTAGCGGGAGGAGAGAATGAGCAGTTCTTC.

This clone was seen a handful of times. V is TRBV7-9 and J is TRBJ2-3; 8 nucleotides match TRBD2. The V gene's germline CDR1 is SEHNR and CDR2 FQNEAQ (reference sequence). The CDR3 is 12 amino acids. The V and J ends lost 3 bases and 14 bases, in that order; junction bases with no gene match: 7. CDR3 nucleotides: TGTGCCAGCAGCTTGCGGGAGGCCCGGGCGTATTTT. It specifies CASSLREARAYF.

CDR3 amino acids: CASSPDSTDTQYF. The CDR3 DNA sequence: TGTGCCAGCAGCCCCGACTCCACAGATACGCAGTATTTT. J is TRBJ2-3 and V is TRBV5-4, with D unclear. CDR1 and CDR2 from the germline V gene are SGHNT and YYREEE (reference sequence). The CDR3 sequence is 13 residues long. V was pared by 4 bases and J by 2 bases, with 8 bases between.

CDR3 nucleotide sequence: TGTGCCGGTGGACCGACTAGCTACGAGCAGTACTTC. This encodes CAGGPTSYEQYF. The rearrangement uses TRBV6-5 and TRBJ2-7, with a weak D call TRBD2 (6 bases). This CDR3 comprises 12 residues. The germline CDR1 and CDR2 sequences are MNHEY and SVGAGI. V lost 11 bases and J lost 3, with 14 bases in between.

This clone was observed once. This rearrangement joins TRBV14 to TRBJ2-7, with TRBD2 matching over 8 bases. The germline V gene encodes CDR1 SGHDN and CDR2 FVKESK. The CDR3 consists of 16 residues. V was clipped by 4 bases and J by 3 bases; unmatched bases: 11. The CDR3 is CASSPPIGGGNYEQYF. DNA for the CDR3: TGTGCCAGCAGCCCCCCTATTGGCGGGGGGAACTACGAGCAGTACTTC. Filled out from reference TRBV14 and TRBJ2-7, the complete variable domain reads EAGVTQFPSHSVIEKGQTVTLRCDPISGHDNLYWYRRVMGKEIKFLLHFVKESKQDESGMPNNRFLAERTGGTYSTLKVQPAELEDSGVYFCASSPPIGGGNYEQYFGPGTRLTVT.

This clone was recorded a few times. The CDR3 nucleotides read TGTGCCAGCTGCGACACGTTGAACACTGAAGCTTTCTTT. It yields the protein CASCDTLNTEAFF. V is TRBV6-5 and J is TRBJ1-1; D is undetermined. The V gene's germline CDR1 is MNHEY and CDR2 SVGAGI. V was pared by 8 bases and J by 0 bases, with 10 bases between. The CDR3 has 13 amino acids.

The chain uses TRBV29-1 and TRBJ2-1, with unresolved D. This CDR3 region has 12 residues. V lost 0 bases and J 9 bases, leaving 9 bases between the germline ends. Germline lookup yields CDR1 SQVTM and CDR2 ANQGSEA. CDR3 sequence (DNA): TGCAGCGTTGAAGATCGCGTTAGTGAGCAGTTCTTC. The encoded protein is CSVEDRVSEQFF.

The chain employs TRBV6-1 and TRBJ2-1, with 14 bases fitting TRBD2. Trimming at V came to 10 bases and at J to 0 bases, leaving 2 bases not matched to a gene. CDR1 and CDR2 (germline): MNHNS, SASEGT. The CDR3 is made up of 15 amino acids. The CDR3 loop reads CATGTSGSSYNEQFF. DNA for the CDR3: TGTGCCACCGGGACTAGCGGGAGCTCCTACAATGAGCAGTTCTTC.

The gene calls are TRBV6-1 and TRBJ2-1; no clear D. V was pared by 4 bases and J by 2 bases, with 12 bases between. From germline, CDR1 is MNHNS and CDR2 SASEGT. The CDR3 spans 15 residues. CDR3 sequence reads: CASSVEVTPYNEQFF. The CDR3 DNA reads TGTGCCAGCAGTGTTGAGGTAACCCCCTACAATGAGCAGTTCTTC.